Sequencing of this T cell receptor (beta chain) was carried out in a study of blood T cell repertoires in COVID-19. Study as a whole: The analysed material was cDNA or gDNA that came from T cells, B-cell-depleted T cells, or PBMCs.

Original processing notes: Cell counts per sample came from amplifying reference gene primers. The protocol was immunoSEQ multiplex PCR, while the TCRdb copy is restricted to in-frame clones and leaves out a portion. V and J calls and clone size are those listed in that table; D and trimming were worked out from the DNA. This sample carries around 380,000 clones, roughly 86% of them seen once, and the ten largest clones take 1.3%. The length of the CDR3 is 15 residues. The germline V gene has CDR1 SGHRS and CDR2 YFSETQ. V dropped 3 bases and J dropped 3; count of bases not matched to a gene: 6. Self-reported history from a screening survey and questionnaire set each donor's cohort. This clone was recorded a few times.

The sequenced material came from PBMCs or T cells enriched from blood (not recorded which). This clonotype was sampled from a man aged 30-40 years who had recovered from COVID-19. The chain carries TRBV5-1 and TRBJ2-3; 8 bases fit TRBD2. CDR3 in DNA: TGCGCCAGCAGCTCGGGGGGGCTCTTGACAGATACGCAGTATTTT. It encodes CASSSGGLLTDTQYF.